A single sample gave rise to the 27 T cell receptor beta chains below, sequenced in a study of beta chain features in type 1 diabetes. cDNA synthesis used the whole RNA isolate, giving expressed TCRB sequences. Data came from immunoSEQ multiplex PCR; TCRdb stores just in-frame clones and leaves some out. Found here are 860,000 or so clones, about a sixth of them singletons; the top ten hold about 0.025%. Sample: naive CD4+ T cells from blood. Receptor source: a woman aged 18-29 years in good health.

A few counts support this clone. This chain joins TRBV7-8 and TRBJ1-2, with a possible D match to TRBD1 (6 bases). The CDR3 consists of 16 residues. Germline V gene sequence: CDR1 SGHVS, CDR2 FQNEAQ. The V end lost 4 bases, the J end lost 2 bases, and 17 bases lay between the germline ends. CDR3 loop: CASSSYTTGLNYGYTF. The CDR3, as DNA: TGTGCCAGCAGCTCCTACACGACAGGACTGAACTATGGCTACACCTTC.

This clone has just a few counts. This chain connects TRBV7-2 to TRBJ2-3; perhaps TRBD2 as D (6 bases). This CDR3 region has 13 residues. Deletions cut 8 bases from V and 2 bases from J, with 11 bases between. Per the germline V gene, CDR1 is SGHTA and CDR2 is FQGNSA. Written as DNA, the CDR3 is TGTGCCAGCGGTAGGAGGGACACAGATACGCAGTATTTT. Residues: CASGRRDTDTQYF. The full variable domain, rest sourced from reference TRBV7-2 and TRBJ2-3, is GAGVSQSPSNKVTEKGKDVELRCDPISGHTALYWYRQSLGQGLEFLIYFQGNSAPDKSGLPSDRFSAERTGGSVSTLTIQRTQQEDSAVYLCASGRRDTDTQYFGPGTRLTVL.

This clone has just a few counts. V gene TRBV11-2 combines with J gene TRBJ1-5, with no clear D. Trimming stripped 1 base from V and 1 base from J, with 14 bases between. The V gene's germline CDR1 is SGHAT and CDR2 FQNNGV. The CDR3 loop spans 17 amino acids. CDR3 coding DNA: TGTGCCAGCAGCTTAGGCCCAGGCGGAGGAAGCAATCAGCCCCAGCATTTT. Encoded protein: CASSLGPGGGSNQPQHF. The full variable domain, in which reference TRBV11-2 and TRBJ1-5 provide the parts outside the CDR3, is EAGVAQSPRYKIIEKRQSVAFWCNPISGHATLYWYQQILGQGPKLLIQFQNNGVVDDSQLPKDRFSAERLKGVDSTLKIQPAKLEDSAVYLCASSLGPGGGSNQPQHFGDGTRLSIL.

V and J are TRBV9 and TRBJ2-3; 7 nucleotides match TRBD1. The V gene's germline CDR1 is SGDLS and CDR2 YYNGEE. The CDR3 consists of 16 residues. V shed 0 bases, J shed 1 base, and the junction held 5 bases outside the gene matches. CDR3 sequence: CASSVAAGGGTDTQYF. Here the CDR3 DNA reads TGTGCCAGCAGCGTAGCGGCAGGGGGAGGCACAGATACGCAGTATTTT.

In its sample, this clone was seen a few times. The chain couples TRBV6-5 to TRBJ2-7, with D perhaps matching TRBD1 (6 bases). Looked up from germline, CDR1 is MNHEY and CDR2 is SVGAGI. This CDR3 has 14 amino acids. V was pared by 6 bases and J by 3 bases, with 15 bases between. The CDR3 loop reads CASRRQAEIYEQYF. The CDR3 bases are TGTGCCAGCAGGAGACAGGCGGAGATCTACGAGCAGTACTTC.

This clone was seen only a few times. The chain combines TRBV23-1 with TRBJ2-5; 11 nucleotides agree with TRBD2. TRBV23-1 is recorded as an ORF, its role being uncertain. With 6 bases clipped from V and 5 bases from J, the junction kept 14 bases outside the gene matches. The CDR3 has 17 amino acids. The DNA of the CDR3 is TGCGCCAGCAGGCCACCACCCAGACTAGCGGGGAGGGAGACCCAGTACTTC. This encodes CASRPPPRLAGRETQYF.

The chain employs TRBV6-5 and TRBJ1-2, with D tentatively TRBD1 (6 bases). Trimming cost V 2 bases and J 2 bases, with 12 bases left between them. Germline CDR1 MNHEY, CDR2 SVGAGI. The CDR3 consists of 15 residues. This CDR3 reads CASSYADRSNYGYTF. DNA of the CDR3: TGTGCCAGCAGTTACGCGGACAGATCAAACTATGGCTACACCTTC.

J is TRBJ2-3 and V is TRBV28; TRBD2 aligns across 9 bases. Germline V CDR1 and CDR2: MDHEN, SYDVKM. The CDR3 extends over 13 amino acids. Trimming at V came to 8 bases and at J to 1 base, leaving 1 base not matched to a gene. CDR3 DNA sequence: TGTGCCAGCGCGGGAGGGGGCACAGATACGCAGTATTTT. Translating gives CASAGGGTDTQYF.

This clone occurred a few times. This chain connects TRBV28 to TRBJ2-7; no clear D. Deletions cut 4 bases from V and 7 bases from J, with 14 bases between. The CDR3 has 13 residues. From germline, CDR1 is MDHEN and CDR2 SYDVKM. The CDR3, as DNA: TGTGCCAGCAGTTCGGATCCAACCGTGGAGCAGTACTTC. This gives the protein CASSSDPTVEQYF.

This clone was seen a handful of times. CDR3 DNA: TGCAGCGTTGCTTGGGACAGGCTCAATGAGCAGTTCTTC. Translation gives CSVAWDRLNEQFF. This chain links TRBV29-1 with TRBJ2-1; 8 nucleotides align to TRBD1. Germline assignment: CDR1 SQVTM and CDR2 ANQGSEA. The CDR3 runs 13 residues. With 4 bases clipped from V and 6 bases from J, the junction kept 5 bases outside the gene matches.

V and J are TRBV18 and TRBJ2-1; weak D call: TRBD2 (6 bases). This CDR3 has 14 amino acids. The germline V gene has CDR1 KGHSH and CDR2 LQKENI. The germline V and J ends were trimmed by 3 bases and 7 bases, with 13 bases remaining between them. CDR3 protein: CASSPAGPANEQFF. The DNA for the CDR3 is TGTGCCAGCTCACCGGCGGGGCCCGCAAATGAGCAGTTCTTC. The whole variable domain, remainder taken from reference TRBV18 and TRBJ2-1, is NAGVMQNPRHLVRRRGQEARLRCSPMKGHSHVYWYRQLPEEGLKFMVYLQKENIIDESGMPKERFSAEFPKEGPSILRIQQVVRGDSAAYFCASSPAGPANEQFFGPGTRLTVL.

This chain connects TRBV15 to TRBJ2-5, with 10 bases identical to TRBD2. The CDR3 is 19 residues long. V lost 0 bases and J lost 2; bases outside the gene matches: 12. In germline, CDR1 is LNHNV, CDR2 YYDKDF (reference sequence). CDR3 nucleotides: TGTGCCACCAGCAGAGATCGAAGGAAGGGACTAGCGATTCAAGAGACCCAGTACTTC. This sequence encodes CATSRDRRKGLAIQETQYF.

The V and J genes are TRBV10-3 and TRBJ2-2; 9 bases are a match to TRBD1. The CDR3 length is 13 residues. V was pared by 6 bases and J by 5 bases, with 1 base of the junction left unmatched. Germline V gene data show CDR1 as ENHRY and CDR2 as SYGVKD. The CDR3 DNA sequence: TGTGCCATCAGGACAGGGGGAACCGGGGAGCTGTTTTTT. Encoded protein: CAIRTGGTGELFF.

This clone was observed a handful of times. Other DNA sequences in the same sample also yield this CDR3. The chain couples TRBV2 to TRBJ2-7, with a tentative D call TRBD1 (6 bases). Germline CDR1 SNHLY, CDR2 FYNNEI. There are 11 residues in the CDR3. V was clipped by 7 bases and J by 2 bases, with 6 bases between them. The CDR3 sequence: CASTGAYEQYF. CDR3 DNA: TGTGCCAGCACAGGGGCCTACGAGCAGTACTTC.

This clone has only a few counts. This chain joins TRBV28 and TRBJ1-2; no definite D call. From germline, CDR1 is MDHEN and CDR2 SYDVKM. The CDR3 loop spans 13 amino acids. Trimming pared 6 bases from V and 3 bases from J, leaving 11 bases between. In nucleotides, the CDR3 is TGTGCCAGCAGCGACGGACGGGACTATGGCTACACCTTC. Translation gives CASSDGRDYGYTF.

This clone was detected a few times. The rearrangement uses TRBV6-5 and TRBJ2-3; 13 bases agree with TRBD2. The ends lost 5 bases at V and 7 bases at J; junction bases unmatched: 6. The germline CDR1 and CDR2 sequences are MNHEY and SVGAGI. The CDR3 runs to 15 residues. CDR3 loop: CASSQLAGGPNTQYF. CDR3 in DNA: TGTGCCAGCAGTCAACTAGCGGGAGGGCCGAATACGCAGTATTTT.

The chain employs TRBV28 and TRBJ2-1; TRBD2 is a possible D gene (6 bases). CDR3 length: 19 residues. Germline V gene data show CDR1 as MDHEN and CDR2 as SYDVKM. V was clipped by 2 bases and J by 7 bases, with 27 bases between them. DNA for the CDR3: TGTGCCAGCAGTTTACTCCAATCTAGGACGCTCACCCGGGGGAATGAGCAGTTCTTC. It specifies CASSLLQSRTLTRGNEQFF.

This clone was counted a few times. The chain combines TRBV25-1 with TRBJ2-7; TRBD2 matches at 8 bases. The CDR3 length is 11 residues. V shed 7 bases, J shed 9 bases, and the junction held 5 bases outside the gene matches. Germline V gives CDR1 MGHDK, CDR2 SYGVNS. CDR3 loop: CASTAGGMQYF. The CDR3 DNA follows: TGTGCCAGCACCGCGGGAGGCATGCAGTACTTC.

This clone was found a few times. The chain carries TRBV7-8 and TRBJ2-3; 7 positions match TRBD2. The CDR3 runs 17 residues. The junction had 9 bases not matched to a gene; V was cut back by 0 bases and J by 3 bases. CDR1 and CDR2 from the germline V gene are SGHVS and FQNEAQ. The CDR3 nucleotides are TGTGCCAGCAGCTTAGCGCAGGCTAGCGGTTTAACAGATACGCAGTATTTT. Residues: CASSLAQASGLTDTQYF.

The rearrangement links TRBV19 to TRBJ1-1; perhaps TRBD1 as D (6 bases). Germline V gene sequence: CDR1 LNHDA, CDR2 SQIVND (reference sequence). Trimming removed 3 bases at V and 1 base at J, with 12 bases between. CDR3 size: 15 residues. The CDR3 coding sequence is TGTGCCAGTAGTATGGGGGCCCTGTCGAACACTGAAGCTTTCTTT. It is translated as CASSMGALSNTEAFF.

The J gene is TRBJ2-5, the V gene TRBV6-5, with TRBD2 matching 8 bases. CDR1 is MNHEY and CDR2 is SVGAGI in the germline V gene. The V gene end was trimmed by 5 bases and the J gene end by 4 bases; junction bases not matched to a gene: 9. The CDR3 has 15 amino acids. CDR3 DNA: TGTGCCAGCAGTCCTCCGGGACTAGTGGGAGAGACCCAGTACTTC. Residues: CASSPPGLVGETQYF.

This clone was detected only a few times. CDR3: CASSPAGEQYF. CDR3 nucleotides: TGTGCCAGCAGCCCGGCGGGGGAGCAGTACTTC. The V and J genes are TRBV7-8 and TRBJ2-7, with TRBD2 as a possible D gene (6 bases). Trimming left V 5 bases short and J 7 bases short, with 9 bases between. Per the germline V gene, CDR1 is SGHVS and CDR2 is FQNEAQ. This CDR3 is built from 11 residues.

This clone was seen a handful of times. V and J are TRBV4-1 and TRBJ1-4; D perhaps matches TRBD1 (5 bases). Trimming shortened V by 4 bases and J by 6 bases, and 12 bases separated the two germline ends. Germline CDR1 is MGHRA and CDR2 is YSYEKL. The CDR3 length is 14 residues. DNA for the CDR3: TGCGCCAGCAGCCGGACCGGGACGGATGAAAAACTGTTTTTT. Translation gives CASSRTGTDEKLFF.

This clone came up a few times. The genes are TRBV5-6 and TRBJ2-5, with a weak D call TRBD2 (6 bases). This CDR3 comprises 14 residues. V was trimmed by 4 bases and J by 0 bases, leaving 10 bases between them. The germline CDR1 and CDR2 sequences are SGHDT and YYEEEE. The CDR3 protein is CASSPGLNQETQYF. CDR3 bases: TGTGCCAGCAGCCCGGGACTTAACCAAGAGACCCAGTACTTC.

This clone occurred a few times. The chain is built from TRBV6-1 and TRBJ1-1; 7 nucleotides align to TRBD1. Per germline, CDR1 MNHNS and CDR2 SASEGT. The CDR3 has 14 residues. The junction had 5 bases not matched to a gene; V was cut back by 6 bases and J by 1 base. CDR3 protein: CASRRQGENTEAFF. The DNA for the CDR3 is TGTGCCAGCAGAAGACAGGGCGAGAACACTGAAGCTTTCTTT.

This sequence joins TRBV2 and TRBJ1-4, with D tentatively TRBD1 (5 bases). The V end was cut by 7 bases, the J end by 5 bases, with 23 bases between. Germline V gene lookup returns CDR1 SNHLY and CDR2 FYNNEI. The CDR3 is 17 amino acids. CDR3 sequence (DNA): TGTGCCAGCACCGCCGGGGCCCTATCACTCGGGAATGAAAAACTGTTTTTT. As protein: CASTAGALSLGNEKLFF.

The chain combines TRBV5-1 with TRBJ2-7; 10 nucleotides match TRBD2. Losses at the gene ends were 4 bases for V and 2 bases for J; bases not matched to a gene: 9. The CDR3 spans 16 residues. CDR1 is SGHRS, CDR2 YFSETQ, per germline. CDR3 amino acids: CASSPTRTSGTYEQYF. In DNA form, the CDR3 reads TGCGCCAGCAGCCCAACAAGGACTAGCGGCACCTACGAGCAGTACTTC.